This TCR beta chain derives from a study of shared clonotypes between healthy human individuals. TCRdb keeps only in-frame clones here, not all; method: immunoSEQ multiplex PCR. Of about 510,000 clones listed, about four fifths are singletons. The length of the CDR3 is 11 residues. Germline lookup yields CDR1 DFQATT and CDR2 SNEGSKA (reference sequence). Trimming took off 0 bases at V and 7 bases at J, with 6 bases between the two ends. The TCR was taken from a woman between 40 and 55 years old in good health. Some clones in this sample may be carry-over from other donors' samples. The sample comprised PBMCs. V gene TRBV20-1 combines with J gene TRBJ2-5; D remains unclear. In DNA form, the CDR3 reads TGCAGTGCTAGAGACACACGGACCCAGTACTTC. Protein product: CSARDTRTQYF.